Below are 20 T cell receptor beta chains sequenced from a single sample in a study of cytomegalovirus exposure and HLA in healthy donors. Sequencing was performed with immunoSEQ multiplex PCR; in TCRdb, only in-frame clones are kept and a portion is missing. The sample shows 55,000 to 70,000 clones, roughly 90% of them seen only once. The specimen sequenced was PBMCs. The receptors shown here come from a woman younger than 45 in good health and CMV-seronegative.

This rearrangement joins TRBV5-1 to TRBJ2-2, with TRBD2 as a possible D gene (6 bases). V was shortened by 3 bases and J by 0 bases, with 12 bases between the two germline ends. There are 16 residues in the CDR3. Germline V gene sequence: CDR1 SGHRS, CDR2 YFSETQ. Here the CDR3 reads CASSSFSGTNTGELFF. CDR3 sequence (DNA): TGCGCCAGCAGCTCGTTTAGCGGAACGAACACCGGGGAGCTGTTTTTT. The whole variable domain, remainder taken from reference TRBV5-1 and TRBJ2-2, is KAGVTQTPRYLIKTRGQQVTLSCSPISGHRSVSWYQQTPGQGLQFLFEYFSETQRNKGNFPGRFSGRQFSNSRSEMNVSTLELGDSALYLCASSSFSGTNTGELFFGEGSRLTVL.

V gene TRBV11-2 combines with J gene TRBJ2-7; TRBD2 aligns across 8 bases. V trimming: 6 bases; J trimming: 0 bases; junction bases outside the gene matches: 4. The V gene's germline CDR1 is SGHAT and CDR2 FQNNGV. This CDR3 spans 14 amino acids. CDR3 amino acids: CASRYSGTSYEQYF. DNA for the CDR3: TGTGCCAGCAGATATAGCGGGACCTCCTACGAGCAGTACTTC.

The CDR3 DNA reads TGTGCCAGCAGCTCCCTCTCCTACGAGCAGTACTTC. As protein: CASSSLSYEQYF. The chain couples TRBV7-9 to TRBJ2-7, with D hard to call. The CDR3 spans 12 residues. CDR1 is SEHNR and CDR2 is FQNEAQ in the germline V gene (reference sequence). V dropped 4 bases and J dropped 0 bases, with 4 bases sitting between them.

The chain links TRBV28 to TRBJ2-7, with unresolved D. Germline CDR1 reads MDHEN; CDR2 reads SYDVKM. V shed 2 bases and J shed 2 bases, with 10 bases lying between them. There are 14 residues in the CDR3. The CDR3 DNA follows: TGTGCCAGCAGTTTAGGTTTGCACACCTACGAGCAGTACTTC. Translation: CASSLGLHTYEQYF.

The V and J genes are TRBV6-5 and TRBJ1-2; the match to TRBD1 covers 9 bases. The germline V gene has CDR1 MNHEY and CDR2 SVGAGI. Trimming removed 8 bases from V and 5 bases from J; junction bases left unmatched: 9. The CDR3 runs to 14 residues. The CDR3 spells CASFKTGTGYGYTF. In nucleotides, the CDR3 is TGTGCCAGCTTTAAGACCGGGACAGGGTATGGCTACACCTTC.

V is TRBV19 and J is TRBJ2-1; 7 bases align to TRBD1. V lost 3 bases to trimming and J lost 9 bases; unmatched junction nucleotides: 11. From germline, CDR1 is LNHDA and CDR2 SQIVND (reference sequence). The CDR3 has 15 residues. CDR3 bases: TGTGCCAGTAGTATCAGGGCAGGGGGTGGGGGTGAGCAGTTCTTC. It yields the protein CASSIRAGGGGEQFF.

The chain employs TRBV30 and TRBJ2-4; tentative D call: TRBD2 (5 bases). Trimming shortened V by 0 bases and J by 5 bases, and 5 bases separated the two germline ends. Germline V CDR1 and CDR2: GTSNPN, SVGIG (reference sequence). The CDR3 sequence is 12 residues long. Here the CDR3 DNA reads TGTGCCTGGAGTGTACTAGAAAACATTCAGTACTTC. Its protein product is CAWSVLENIQYF.

This clone appeared a single time. The V gene is TRBV11-3, the J gene TRBJ2-1; 9 bases line up with TRBD2. The CDR3 spans 15 residues. The trim removed 8 bases at V and 7 bases at J, leaving 12 bases unmatched. The germline gives CDR1 SGHNT, CDR2 YENEEA. The CDR3 nucleotides read TGTGCCAGCCGATTGAATAGCGGGGGTCTAAATGAGCAGTTCTTC. It yields the protein CASRLNSGGLNEQFF.

This chain uses TRBV27 with TRBJ2-5, with TRBD1 identical over 10 bases. The germline V gene has CDR1 MNHEY and CDR2 SMNVEV (reference sequence). There are 16 residues in the CDR3. The V gene end was trimmed by 5 bases and the J gene end by 4 bases; junction bases not matched to a gene: 10. As DNA, the CDR3 is TGTGCCAGCAGTCCCAGAGGGGGACAGGGGAGAGAGACCCAGTACTTC. Translating gives CASSPRGGQGRETQYF.

The rearrangement joins TRBV19 to TRBJ2-2; 10 bases fit TRBD1. This CDR3 comprises 14 residues. Trimming cost V 6 bases and J 7 bases; bases outside gene matches: 5. Germline-derived CDR1 and CDR2 are LNHDA and SQIVND (reference sequence). In nucleotides, the CDR3 is TGTGCCAGTAGCACGACAGGGGGCGGCGGGGAGCTGTTTTTT. This translates into CASSTTGGGGELFF. The full variable domain, with the rest looked up from reference TRBV19 and TRBJ2-2, is DGGITQSPKYLFRKEGQNVTLSCEQNLNHDAMYWYRQDPGQGLRLIYYSQIVNDFQKGDIAEGYSVSREKKESFPLTVTSAQKNPTAFYLCASSTTGGGGELFFGEGSRLTVL.

The chain combines TRBV28 with TRBJ2-7; 8 bases align to TRBD1. This CDR3 is built from 14 residues. Germline CDR1 reads MDHEN; CDR2 reads SYDVKM. Trimming took 3 bases from V and 3 from J; bases not matched to a gene: 4. The CDR3 protein is CASSFQGAVYEQYF. The CDR3 DNA is TGTGCCAGCAGTTTCCAGGGGGCGGTCTACGAGCAGTACTTC.

The table lists this clone with a count of one. The chain couples TRBV6-1 to TRBJ2-1, with D unclear. Trimming took off 8 bases at V and 2 bases at J, with 13 bases between the two ends. Per the germline V gene, CDR1 is MNHNS and CDR2 is SASEGT. The length of the CDR3 is 14 residues. In DNA form, the CDR3 reads TGTGCCAGCGGTCTAGACCACGCCTACAATGAGCAGTTCTTC. Translating it yields CASGLDHAYNEQFF.

The chain joins TRBV19 to TRBJ1-2; the D is unclear. Trimming cost V 3 bases and J 4 bases, with 21 bases left between them. Germline CDR1 LNHDA, CDR2 SQIVND (reference sequence). This CDR3 contains 17 residues. Here the CDR3 reads CASSMEPARMISYGYTF. The CDR3 nucleotides are TGTGCCAGTAGTATGGAACCGGCGCGGATGATTAGCTATGGCTACACCTTC.

The chain is built from TRBV19 and TRBJ2-7, with D possibly matching TRBD2 (5 bases). Germline V gene sequence: CDR1 LNHDA, CDR2 SQIVND (reference sequence). The ends were cut back, 2 bases at V and 0 bases at J, with 8 bases in the middle. This CDR3 comprises 14 residues. This chain's CDR3 is CASSIRETSYEQYF. CDR3 sequence (DNA): TGTGCCAGTAGTATACGGGAAACCTCCTACGAGCAGTACTTC.

This clone was seen only once. This sequence joins TRBV9 and TRBJ2-5; TRBD1 might be the D (5 bases). There are 15 residues in the CDR3. Germline V gives CDR1 SGDLS, CDR2 YYNGEE. V was cut by 0 bases and J by 1 base, with 10 bases left in between. The CDR3 coding sequence is TGTGCCAGCAGCGTAGAAGACAGAATCCAAGAGACCCAGTACTTC. Amino acids: CASSVEDRIQETQYF.

The CDR3: CASRTGGPSDTQYF. The CDR3 region has the DNA TGTGCCAGCAGAACAGGGGGCCCGTCAGATACGCAGTATTTT. The chain employs TRBV6-6 and TRBJ2-3; 9 nucleotides line up with TRBD1. V gave up 6 bases and J gave up 4 bases; unmatched junction bases: 5. This CDR3 comprises 14 residues. Germline CDR1 reads MNHNY; CDR2 reads SVGAGI (reference sequence).

The chain joins TRBV6-1 to TRBJ2-7, with 8 nucleotides matching TRBD2. V lost 0 bases, J lost 5 bases, and 6 bases stayed unmatched. The germline gives CDR1 MNHNS, CDR2 SASEGT. CDR3 length: 15 residues. The CDR3 sequence is CASSEAAGGDHEQYF. The CDR3 region has the DNA TGTGCCAGCAGTGAAGCGGCGGGAGGTGACCACGAGCAGTACTTC.

J is TRBJ2-3 and V is TRBV7-2; the D is unclear. Trimming cost V 6 bases and J 2 bases, with 12 bases left between them. The CDR3 spans 14 residues. Germline CDR1 reads SGHTA; CDR2 reads FQGNSA. The CDR3 nucleotides read TGTGCCAGCAGACCTGGAGTGACCACAGATACGCAGTATTTT. This gives the protein CASRPGVTTDTQYF.

The genes are TRBV19 and TRBJ2-3, with D perhaps matching TRBD2 (5 bases). In germline, CDR1 is LNHDA, CDR2 SQIVND (reference sequence). CDR3 size: 14 residues. V lost 7 bases and J 1 base, leaving 12 bases between the germline ends. CDR3 sequence reads: CASTGKAGTDTQYF. The CDR3 DNA reads TGTGCCAGTACGGGGAAGGCGGGCACAGATACGCAGTATTTT.

The chain joins TRBV25-1 to TRBJ2-7; D is ambiguous. Germline CDR1 and CDR2: MGHDK and SYGVNS. Trimming pared 1 base from V and 1 base from J, leaving 2 bases between. There are 12 residues in the CDR3. CDR3 DNA: TGTGCCAGCAGTGAATCATCCTACGAGCAGTACTTC. It specifies CASSESSYEQYF.